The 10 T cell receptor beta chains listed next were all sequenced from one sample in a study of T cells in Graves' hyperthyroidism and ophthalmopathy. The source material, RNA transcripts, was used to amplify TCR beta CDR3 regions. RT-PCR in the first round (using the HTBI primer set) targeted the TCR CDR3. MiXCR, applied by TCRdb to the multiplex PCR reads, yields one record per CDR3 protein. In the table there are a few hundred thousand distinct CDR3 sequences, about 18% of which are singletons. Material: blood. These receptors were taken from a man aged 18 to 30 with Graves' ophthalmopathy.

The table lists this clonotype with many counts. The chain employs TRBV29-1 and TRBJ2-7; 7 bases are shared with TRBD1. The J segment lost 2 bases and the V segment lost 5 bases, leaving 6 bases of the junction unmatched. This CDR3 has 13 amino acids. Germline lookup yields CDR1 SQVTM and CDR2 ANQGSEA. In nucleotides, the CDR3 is TGCAGCGTTCGGACAGGAGGACCCTACGAGCAGTACTTC. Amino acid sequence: CSVRTGGPYEQYF.

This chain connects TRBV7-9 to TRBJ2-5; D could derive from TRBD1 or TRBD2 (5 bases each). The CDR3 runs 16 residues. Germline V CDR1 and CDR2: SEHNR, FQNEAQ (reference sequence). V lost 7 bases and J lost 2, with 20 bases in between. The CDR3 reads CASNQDWGRSQETQYF. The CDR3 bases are TGTGCCAGCAACCAAGATTGGGGACGGTCTCAAGAGACCCAGTACTTC.

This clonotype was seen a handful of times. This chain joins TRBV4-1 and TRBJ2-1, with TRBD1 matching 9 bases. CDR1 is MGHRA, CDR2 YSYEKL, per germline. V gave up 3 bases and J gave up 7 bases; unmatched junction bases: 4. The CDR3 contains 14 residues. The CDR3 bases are TGCGCCAGCAGCCACATAGGACAGGGGAATGAGCAGTTCTTC. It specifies CASSHIGQGNEQFF.

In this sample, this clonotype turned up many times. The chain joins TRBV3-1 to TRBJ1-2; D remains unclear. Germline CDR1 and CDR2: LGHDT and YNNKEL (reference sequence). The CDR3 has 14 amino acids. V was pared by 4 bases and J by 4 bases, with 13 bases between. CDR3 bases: TGTGCCAGCAGCCCTCTAGACACCTTCTATGGCTACACCTTC. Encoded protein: CASSPLDTFYGYTF.

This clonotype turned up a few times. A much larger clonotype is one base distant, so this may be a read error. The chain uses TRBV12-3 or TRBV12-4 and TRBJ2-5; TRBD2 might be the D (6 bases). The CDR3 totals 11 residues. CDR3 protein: CAGSPGGTQYF. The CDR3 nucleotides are TGTGCCGGCAGTCCCGGGGGGACCCAGTACTTC.

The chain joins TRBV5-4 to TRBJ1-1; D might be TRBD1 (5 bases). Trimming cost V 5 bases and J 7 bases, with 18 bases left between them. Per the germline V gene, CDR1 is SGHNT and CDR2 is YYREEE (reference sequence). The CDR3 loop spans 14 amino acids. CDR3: CASSGPGAAYEAFF. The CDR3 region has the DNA TGTGCCAGCAGTGGCCCCGGGGCAGCTTATGAAGCTTTCTTT.

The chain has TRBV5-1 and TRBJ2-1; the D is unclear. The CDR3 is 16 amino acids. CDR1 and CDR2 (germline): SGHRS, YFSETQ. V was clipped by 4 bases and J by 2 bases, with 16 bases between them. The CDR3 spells CASSPANGNPYNEQFF. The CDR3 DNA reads TGCGCCAGCAGCCCGGCGAACGGAAACCCCTACAATGAGCAGTTCTTC.

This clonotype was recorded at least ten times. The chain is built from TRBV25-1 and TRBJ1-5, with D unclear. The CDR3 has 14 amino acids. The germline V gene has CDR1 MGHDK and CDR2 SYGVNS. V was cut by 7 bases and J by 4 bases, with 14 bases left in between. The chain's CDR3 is CASKNTQLNQPQHF. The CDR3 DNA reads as TGTGCCAGCAAAAACACACAGTTAAATCAGCCCCAGCATTTT.

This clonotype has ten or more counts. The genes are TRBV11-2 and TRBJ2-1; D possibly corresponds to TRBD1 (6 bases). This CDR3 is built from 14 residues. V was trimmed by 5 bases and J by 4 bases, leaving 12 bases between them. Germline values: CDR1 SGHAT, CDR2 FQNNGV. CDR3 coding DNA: TGTGCCAGCAGCGCCGGGACACATTACAATGAGCAGTTCTTC. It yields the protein CASSAGTHYNEQFF.

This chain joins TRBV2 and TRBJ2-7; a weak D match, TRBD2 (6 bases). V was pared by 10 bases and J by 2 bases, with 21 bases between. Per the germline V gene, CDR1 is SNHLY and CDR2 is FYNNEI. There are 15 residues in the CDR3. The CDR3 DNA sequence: TGTGCCACCTCAGGGACGGGCGGGAAAACCTACGAGCAGTACTTC. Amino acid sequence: CATSGTGGKTYEQYF.